This T cell receptor (beta chain) was captured by sequencing in a study of response to subunit inactivated influenza vaccine. Whole-study results and caveats: The authors offered the suggestion that each seasonal influenza vaccination recruits few new T cells.

This clonotype has more than one count but fewer than ten. Antigen: not known. TCRdb re-derived calls from the RT-PCR reads in MiXCR, one entry per CDR3 protein. The sample contains some 500,000 distinct CDR3 sequences, about 25% of which appear only once. The sample here was CD4+ T cells sorted from PBMCs, taken more than 4 days after vaccination. The TCR comes from a man between 50 and 59 years old who received an inactivated influenza vaccine.

The CDR3 is CASSMRQTNSYNEQFF. In DNA form, the CDR3 reads TGTGCCAGCAGTATGCGACAGACAAACTCCTACAATGAGCAGTTCTTC. The V and J genes are TRBV6-1 and TRBJ2-1, with D possibly TRBD1 on 5 matching bases. Trimming shortened V by 5 bases and J by 0 bases, and 14 bases separated the two germline ends. The length of the CDR3 is 16 residues. The V gene's germline CDR1 is MNHNS and CDR2 SASEGT.